One and the same sample provided the 23 T cell receptor beta chains below, sequenced in a study of radiation and T cells in renal cell carcinoma. Time point meaning: blood 4 weeks post-SBRT, at nephrectomy. The treatment: 15 Gy SBRT to primary tumor, nephrectomy 4 weeks later. TCRdb's table, derived via immunoSEQ multiplex PCR, lists solely in-frame clones and lacks some. The sample has some 46,000 clones, roughly 82% seen once. Sample: blood, taken from a patient whose treatment included radiotherapy and nephrectomy. The receptors originated from a woman in her 70s with renal cell carcinoma.

This clone appeared a single time. The chain is built from TRBV6-4 and TRBJ2-1; D may be TRBD2 (5 bases). Germline V lookup: CDR1 MRHNA, CDR2 SNTAGT. The CDR3 runs 13 residues. The CDR3 nucleotides read TGTGCTAATCGCGGGCGGACGGGGAATGAGCAGTTCTTC. This codes for CANRGRTGNEQFF.

This clone is a singleton in its sample. The gene calls are TRBV5-4 and TRBJ1-1; no firm D call. The CDR3 has 15 amino acids. V lost 4 bases, J lost 4 bases, and 17 bases lay in between. CDR1 and CDR2 from the germline V gene are SGHNT and YYREEE (reference sequence). The CDR3 sequence: CASSTSSPGSTEAFF. The CDR3 nucleotides are TGTGCCAGCAGCACTTCTAGCCCGGGGAGCACTGAAGCTTTCTTT.

This clone has only a few counts. This chain connects TRBV19 to TRBJ2-1; D is unresolved. Trimming removed 0 bases at V and 15 bases at J, with 12 bases between. Per the germline V gene, CDR1 is LNHDA and CDR2 is SQIVND (reference sequence). The CDR3 contains 12 residues. Here the CDR3 reads CASSIEGSWLFF. Here the CDR3 DNA reads TGTGCCAGTAGTATAGAGGGTAGCTGGTTGTTCTTC.

This clone was observed a single time. The chain joins TRBV7-9 to TRBJ2-3; the D is unclear. V was shortened by 6 bases and J by 7 bases, with 14 bases between the two germline ends. CDR3 size: 13 residues. From germline, CDR1 is SEHNR and CDR2 FQNEAQ (reference sequence). For the CDR3, the DNA is TGTGCCAGCAGTCGGGTCGCTACGAATACGCAGTATTTT. Translation: CASSRVATNTQYF.

V and J are TRBV29-1 and TRBJ2-5; 9 positions match TRBD2. Unmatched junction bases numbered 0, after V lost 6 bases and J lost 1 base. The CDR3 loop spans 12 amino acids. The germline V gene has CDR1 SQVTM and CDR2 ANQGSEA. DNA for the CDR3: TGCAGCGTGCGGGGGGGCCAAGAGACCCAGTACTTC. This sequence encodes CSVRGGQETQYF. The whole variable domain, remainder taken from reference TRBV29-1 and TRBJ2-5, is SAVISQKPSRDICQRGTSLTIQCQVDSQVTMMFWYRQQPGQSLTLIATANQGSEATYESGFVIDKFPISRPNLTFSTLTVSNMSPEDSSIYLCSVRGGQETQYFGPGTRLLVL.

The chain recombines TRBV6-1 with TRBJ2-2; D not resolved. Germline CDR1 MNHNS, CDR2 SASEGT. The CDR3 length is 14 residues. Trimming shortened V by 3 bases and J by 7 bases, and 12 bases separated the two germline ends. As DNA, the CDR3 is TGTGCCAGCAGTGAGCTCGGAGAGGTCGGGGAGCTGTTTTTT. It specifies CASSELGEVGELFF.

This chain uses TRBV5-1 with TRBJ1-4; 9 nucleotides agree with TRBD1. Germline V CDR1 and CDR2: SGHRS, YFSETQ. This CDR3 is 16 amino acids long. With V trimmed by 4 bases and J by 3 bases, 7 bases remained unmatched. CDR3 protein: CASSEGQGYSNEKLFF. Written as DNA, the CDR3 is TGCGCCAGCAGCGAGGGACAGGGATACTCTAATGAAAAACTGTTTTTT.

The chain combines TRBV10-3 with TRBJ1-5; D is undetermined. The CDR3 contains 14 residues. Trimming stripped 4 bases from V and 4 bases from J, with 11 bases between. Germline assignment: CDR1 ENHRY and CDR2 SYGVKD. Here the CDR3 DNA reads TGTGCCATCAGTGGGGCCCCCCGGAATCAGCCCCAGCATTTT. It is translated as CAISGAPRNQPQHF.

The chain recombines TRBV5-6 with TRBJ2-1; TRBD2 aligns across 13 bases. The CDR3 has 15 amino acids. V trimming: 5 bases; J trimming: 10 bases; junction bases outside the gene matches: 9. CDR1 and CDR2 from the germline V gene are SGHDT and YYEEEE. The CDR3 here is CASRLTSGRAGEQFF. Written as DNA, the CDR3 is TGTGCCAGCAGGCTCACTAGCGGGAGGGCCGGGGAGCAGTTCTTC.

CDR3 loop: CASSGLAGRAYEQYF. In DNA, the CDR3 is TGTGCCAGTAGCGGACTAGCGGGGAGGGCCTACGAGCAGTACTTC. V and J are TRBV19 and TRBJ2-7, with 12 bases fitting TRBD2. The V gene end was trimmed by 6 bases and the J gene end by 2 bases; junction bases not matched to a gene: 5. The germline gives CDR1 LNHDA, CDR2 SQIVND (reference sequence). The CDR3 length is 15 residues.

This CDR3 reads CASSRFRDVLQNEQFF. DNA for the CDR3: TGTGCCAGCAGCCGGTTCAGGGACGTTTTACAAAATGAGCAGTTCTTC. The gene calls are TRBV16 and TRBJ2-1; D may be TRBD1 or TRBD2 (5 bases each). Germline loops: CDR1 KGHSY, CDR2 FQNENV. Trimming stripped 4 bases from V and 7 bases from J, with 20 bases between. The CDR3 extends over 16 amino acids.

This chain uses TRBV7-9 with TRBJ1-2; 7 bases are shared with TRBD1. This CDR3 has 17 residues. After removal of 4 bases from V and 8 bases from J, the junction contained 19 bases not matched to a gene. Germline lookup yields CDR1 SEHNR and CDR2 FQNEAQ (reference sequence). CDR3 nucleotide sequence: TGTGCCAGCAGCTCCCAATGGGGGCAGGGGGTAATGGACGGCTACACCTTC. Protein sequence: CASSSQWGQGVMDGYTF.

The chain is built from TRBV7-3 and TRBJ1-2, with 10 bases lining up with TRBD1. Germline assignment: CDR1 SGHTA and CDR2 FQGTGA. The CDR3 runs 13 residues. V lost 5 bases, J lost 4 bases, and 1 base stayed unmatched. The DNA for the CDR3 is TGTGCCAGCAGCGGGACAGGGGCCTATGGCTACACCTTC. Translation gives CASSGTGAYGYTF.

The chain combines TRBV9 with TRBJ1-4; no definite D call. V lost 4 bases and J lost 8, with 12 bases in between. The CDR3 totals 13 residues. The V gene's germline CDR1 is SGDLS and CDR2 YYNGEE. The CDR3 loop is CASSSRSGEKLFF. CDR3 DNA sequence: TGTGCCAGCAGCTCCCGGAGTGGCGAAAAACTGTTTTTT. Combining the CDR3 with reference TRBV9 and TRBJ1-4 gives the whole variable domain DSGVTQTPKHLITATGQRVTLRCSPRSGDLSVYWYQQSLDQGLQFLIQYYNGEERAKGNILERFSAQQFPDLHSELNLSSLELGDSALYFCASSSRSGEKLFFGSGTQLSVL.

This chain uses TRBV6-5 with TRBJ2-1; D is ambiguous. Trimming took off 5 bases at V and 10 bases at J, with 21 bases between the two ends. Germline values: CDR1 MNHEY, CDR2 SVGAGI. CDR3 length equals 15 residues. In DNA, the CDR3 is TGTGCCAGCAGTAGGGAAGTCGCGCTGGTAACCGAGCAGTTCTTC. This encodes CASSREVALVTEQFF.

The chain is built from TRBV7-8 and TRBJ2-3, with 14 bases aligning to TRBD2. The germline V gene has CDR1 SGHVS and CDR2 FQNEAQ. V was pared by 5 bases and J by 4 bases, with 5 bases of the junction left unmatched. The CDR3 consists of 16 residues. This CDR3 reads CASSRGLAGGSDTQYF. CDR3 sequence (DNA): TGTGCCAGCAGCCGCGGACTAGCGGGAGGATCAGATACGCAGTATTTT.

This clone was observed once. This rearrangement joins TRBV9 to TRBJ2-7; the match to TRBD2 covers 10 bases. The CDR3 has 15 residues. With V trimmed by 4 bases and J by 0 bases, 4 bases remained unmatched. Germline V gene data show CDR1 as SGDLS and CDR2 as YYNGEE. CDR3 residues: CASSQGLAASYEQYF. The CDR3 nucleotides read TGTGCCAGCAGCCAAGGACTAGCGGCCTCCTACGAGCAGTACTTC.

The J gene is TRBJ2-3, the V gene TRBV7-2, with 8 bases fitting TRBD2. Germline V gives CDR1 SGHTA, CDR2 FQGNSA. CDR3 length equals 15 residues. V was pared by 1 base and J by 4 bases, with 4 bases of the junction left unmatched. CDR3 DNA: TGTGCCAGCAGCTTAGGAGCGGGGGCCCCAGATACGCAGTATTTT. It encodes CASSLGAGAPDTQYF.

This chain links TRBV6-5 with TRBJ1-2; D not certain. Germline assignment: CDR1 MNHEY and CDR2 SVGAGI. CDR3 size: 13 residues. V shed 4 bases and J shed 4 bases, with 10 bases lying between them. The CDR3 here is CASSSDGFYGYTF. The CDR3 DNA reads TGTGCCAGCAGTTCGGACGGGTTCTATGGCTACACCTTC.

The chain couples TRBV10-3 to TRBJ2-2; 9 positions match TRBD1. V lost 11 bases to trimming and J lost 6 bases; unmatched junction nucleotides: 10. CDR3 length: 14 residues. CDR1 ENHRY and CDR2 SYGVKD come from the germline V gene. CDR3 in DNA: TGTGCCGGCCGACAGGGGGGAGACGCCGGGGAGCTGTTTTTT. Amino acid sequence: CAGRQGGDAGELFF.

This rearrangement joins TRBV7-9 to TRBJ1-1, with 11 bases fitting TRBD1. The germline V gene has CDR1 SEHNR and CDR2 FQNEAQ (reference sequence). This CDR3 contains 16 residues. J lost 4 bases, V lost 3 bases, and 7 bases had no gene match. CDR3: CASSLPGQGAITEAFF. The CDR3 DNA reads as TGTGCCAGCAGCTTGCCTGGACAGGGGGCGATCACTGAAGCTTTCTTT.

This clone has a single count. The chain carries TRBV5-1 and TRBJ1-4, with TRBD1 identical over 12 bases. The germline V gene encodes CDR1 SGHRS and CDR2 YFSETQ. This CDR3 is built from 18 residues. With 4 bases clipped from V and 0 bases from J, the junction kept 7 bases outside the gene matches. The CDR3 DNA follows: TGCGCCAGCAGCACCGGGACAGGGGGCTTCGCAACTAATGAAAAACTGTTTTTT. It is translated as CASSTGTGGFATNEKLFF.

The J gene is TRBJ1-5, the V gene TRBV5-1, with TRBD1 identical over 8 bases. V lost 1 base, J lost 5 bases, and 2 bases stayed unmatched. CDR3 length: 14 amino acids. Germline V gene lookup returns CDR1 SGHRS and CDR2 YFSETQ. Written as DNA, the CDR3 is TGCGCCAGCAGCTTGATGACAGGGGATCAGCCCCAGCATTTT. Residues: CASSLMTGDQPQHF.